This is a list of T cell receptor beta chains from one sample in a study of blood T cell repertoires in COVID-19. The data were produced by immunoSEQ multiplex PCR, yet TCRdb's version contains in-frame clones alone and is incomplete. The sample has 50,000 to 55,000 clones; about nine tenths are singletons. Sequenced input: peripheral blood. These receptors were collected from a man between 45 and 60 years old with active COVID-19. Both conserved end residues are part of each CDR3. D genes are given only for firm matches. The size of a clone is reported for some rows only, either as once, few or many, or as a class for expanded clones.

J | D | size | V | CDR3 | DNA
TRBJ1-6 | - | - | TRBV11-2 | CASSLVYGDIDSPLHF | TGTGCCAGCAGCTTAGTTTACGGGGATATTGATTCACCCCTCCACTTT
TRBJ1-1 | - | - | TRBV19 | CASRTEANTEAFF | TGTGCCAGTCGGACTGAGGCGAACACTGAAGCTTTCTTT
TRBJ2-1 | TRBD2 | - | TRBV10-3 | CAISTGTSGNYNEQFF | TGTGCCATCAGTACCGGGACTAGCGGGAACTACAATGAGCAGTTCTTC
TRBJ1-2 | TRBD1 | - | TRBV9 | CASSADTGGGGYTF | TGTGCCAGCAGCGCCGACACAGGGGGCGGTGGCTACACCTTC
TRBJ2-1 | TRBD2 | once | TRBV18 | CASLIAGGYEQFF | TGTGCCAGCTTAATAGCGGGAGGTTATGAGCAGTTCTTC
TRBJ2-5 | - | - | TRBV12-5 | CASAHPGRTQYF | TGTGCTAGTGCCCACCCTGGTAGGACCCAGTACTTC
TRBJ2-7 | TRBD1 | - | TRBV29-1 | CSVDRTGPLYEQYF | TGCAGCGTTGACCGGACAGGGCCCCTCTACGAGCAGTACTTC
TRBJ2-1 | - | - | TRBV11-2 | CASTHSIDEQFF | TGTGCCAGCACCCACTCAATCGATGAGCAGTTCTTC
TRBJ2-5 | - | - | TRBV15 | CATSRPDGGAETQYF | TGTGCCACCAGCAGACCCGACGGCGGGGCAGAGACCCAGTACTTC
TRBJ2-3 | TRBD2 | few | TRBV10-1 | CASSESPGLAGTDTQYF | TGCGCCAGCAGTGAGTCGCCCGGACTAGCGGGCACAGATACGCAGTATTTT
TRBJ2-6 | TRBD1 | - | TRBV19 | CASRRQGYGANVLTF | TGTGCCAGTAGGAGACAGGGCTATGGGGCCAACGTCCTGACTTTC
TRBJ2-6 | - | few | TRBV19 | CASRRQVYGANVLTF | TGTGCCAGCCGGAGACAGGTTTATGGGGCCAACGTCCTGACTTTC
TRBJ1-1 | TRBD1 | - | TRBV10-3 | CAISETGGVGTEAFF | TGTGCCATCAGTGAAACAGGGGGCGTAGGAACTGAAGCTTTCTTT
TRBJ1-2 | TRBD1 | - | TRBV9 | CASSVGGQTYGYTF | TGTGCCAGCAGCGTTGGGGGACAGACATATGGCTACACCTTC
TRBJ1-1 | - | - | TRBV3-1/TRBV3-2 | CASSHRQLNTEAFF | TGTGCCAGCAGCCACAGACAGTTGAACACTGAAGCTTTCTTT
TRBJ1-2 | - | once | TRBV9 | CASSVTREGGYTF | TGTGCCAGCAGCGTCACCAGGGAAGGGGGCTACACCTTC
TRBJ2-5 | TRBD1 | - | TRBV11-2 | CASSKGDREETQYF | TGTGCCAGCAGCAAGGGGGACAGGGAAGAGACCCAGTACTTC
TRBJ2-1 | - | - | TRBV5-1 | CASSKAVYNEQFF | TGCGCCAGCAGCAAAGCGGTTTACAATGAGCAGTTCTTC
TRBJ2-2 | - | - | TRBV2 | CASIQGPLNTGELFF | TGTGCCAGCATTCAGGGGCCCCTAAACACCGGGGAGCTGTTTTTT
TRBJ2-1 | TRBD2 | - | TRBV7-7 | CASSLGGPGGPNNEQFF | TGTGCTAGCAGCTTAGGAGGACCGGGGGGGCCGAACAATGAGCAGTTCTTC
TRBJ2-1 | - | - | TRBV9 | CASTPGDRAYNEQFF | TGTGCCAGCACTCCGGGAGACAGGGCCTACAATGAGCAGTTCTTC
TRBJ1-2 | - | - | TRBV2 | CASSYRESGYTF | TGTGCCAGCAGTTACAGGGAAAGTGGCTACACCTTC
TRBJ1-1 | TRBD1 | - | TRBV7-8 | CASQGGHNTEAFF | TGTGCCAGCCAGGGGGGACACAACACTGAAGCTTTCTTT
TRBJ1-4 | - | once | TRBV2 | CASSYTYPPEKLFF | TGTGCCAGCAGTTATACATATCCCCCTGAAAAACTGTTTTTT
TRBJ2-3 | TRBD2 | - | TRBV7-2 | CASSLNGGSTDTQYF | TGTGCCAGCAGCTTAAACGGGGGGAGCACAGATACGCAGTATTTT
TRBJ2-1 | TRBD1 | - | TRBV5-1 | CASSSSGTVGEQFF | TGCGCCAGCAGCTCGTCCGGGACAGTAGGTGAGCAGTTCTTC
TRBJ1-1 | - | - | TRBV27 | CASRLSGTYTEAFF | TGTGCCAGCAGGTTATCCGGGACATACACTGAAGCTTTCTTT
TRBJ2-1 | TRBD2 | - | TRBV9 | CASSVTGTSYNEQFF | TGTGCCAGCAGCGTAACCGGGACTAGTTACAATGAGCAGTTCTTC
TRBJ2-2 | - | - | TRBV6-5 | CASRGGSLGTGELFF | TGTGCCAGCCGGGGAGGCAGTCTCGGCACCGGGGAGCTGTTTTTT
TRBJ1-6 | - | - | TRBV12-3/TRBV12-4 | CASSFGGRGLHF | TGTGCCAGCAGTTTTGGTGGCAGGGGCCTCCACTTT
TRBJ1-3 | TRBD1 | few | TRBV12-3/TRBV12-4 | CASSDRAGNTIYF | TGTGCCAGCAGCGACAGGGCTGGAAACACCATATATTTT
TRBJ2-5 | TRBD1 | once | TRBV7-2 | CASSSGTGGETQYF | TGTGCCAGCAGCTCTGGGACAGGGGGGGAGACCCAGTACTTC
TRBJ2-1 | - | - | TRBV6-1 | CASSESKIARFF | TGTGCCAGCAGTGAAAGCAAGATTGCGCGGTTCTTC
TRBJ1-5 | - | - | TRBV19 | CASSLTGTNNQPQHF | TGTGCCAGTAGCCTCACAGGTACAAACAATCAGCCCCAGCATTTT
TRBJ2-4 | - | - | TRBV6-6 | CASQEGGVSKNIQYF | TGTGCCAGCCAGGAGGGCGGCGTGTCCAAAAACATTCAGTACTTC
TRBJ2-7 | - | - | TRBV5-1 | CASSLVSVSPTSYEQYF | TGCGCCAGCAGCTTAGTTAGCGTCAGTCCGACCTCCTACGAGCAGTACTTC
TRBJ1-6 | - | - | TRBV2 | CASSAAGGAQRSPLHF | TGTGCCAGCAGTGCCGCGGGGGGGGCACAGCGTTCACCCCTCCACTTT
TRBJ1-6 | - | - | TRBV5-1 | CASSFHFRGTNSPLHF | TGCGCCAGCAGCTTCCATTTCCGGGGAACAAATTCACCCCTCCACTTT
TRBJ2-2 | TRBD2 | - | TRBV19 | CASSVGLAGSGELFF | TGTGCCAGTAGCGTGGGACTAGCGGGATCCGGGGAGCTGTTTTTT
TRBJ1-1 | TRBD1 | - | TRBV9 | CASSRDRANTEAFF | TGTGCCAGCAGCAGAGACAGGGCCAACACTGAAGCTTTCTTT
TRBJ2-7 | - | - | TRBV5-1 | CASSTGVYEQYF | TGCGCCAGCAGCACGGGAGTCTACGAGCAGTACTTC
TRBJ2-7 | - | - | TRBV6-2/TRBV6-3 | CASSYQLGGQFYEQYF | TGTGCCAGCAGTTACCAGCTCGGGGGGCAGTTCTACGAGCAGTACTTC
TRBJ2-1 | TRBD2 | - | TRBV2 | CASRGLSGNEQFF | TGTGCCAGCAGGGGCCTTAGCGGGAATGAGCAGTTCTTC
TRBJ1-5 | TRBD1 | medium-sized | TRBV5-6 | CASSLGGQGTQPQHF | TGTGCCAGCAGCCTGGGGGGACAGGGAACTCAGCCCCAGCATTTT
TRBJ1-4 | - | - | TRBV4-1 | CASSPAGGGEKLFF | TGCGCCAGCAGCCCTGCGGGGGGCGGTGAAAAACTGTTTTTT